This T cell receptor beta chain was found in a study of shared clonotypes between healthy human individuals. V shed 5 bases, J shed 5 bases, and the junction held 8 bases outside the gene matches. Looked up from germline, CDR1 is LGHNT and CDR2 is FRNRAP. The CDR3 contains 15 residues. Profiled with immunoSEQ multiplex PCR; TCRdb holds only in-frame clones, not every one. The sample holds about 2 million clones; roughly 95% are singletons and the top ten take 0.13%. The sequenced sample consisted of naive CD4+ T cells sorted from blood. The subset here: CD45RA+ positively selected. This sequence was found in a man aged 18 to 35 in good health. V usage is TRBV12-5 and J usage is TRBJ2-5; 10 bases align to TRBD2. For the CDR3, the DNA is TGTGCTAGTGGTCGTACGACTAGCGGGTACGAGACCCAGTACTTC. It yields the protein CASGRTTSGYETQYF.